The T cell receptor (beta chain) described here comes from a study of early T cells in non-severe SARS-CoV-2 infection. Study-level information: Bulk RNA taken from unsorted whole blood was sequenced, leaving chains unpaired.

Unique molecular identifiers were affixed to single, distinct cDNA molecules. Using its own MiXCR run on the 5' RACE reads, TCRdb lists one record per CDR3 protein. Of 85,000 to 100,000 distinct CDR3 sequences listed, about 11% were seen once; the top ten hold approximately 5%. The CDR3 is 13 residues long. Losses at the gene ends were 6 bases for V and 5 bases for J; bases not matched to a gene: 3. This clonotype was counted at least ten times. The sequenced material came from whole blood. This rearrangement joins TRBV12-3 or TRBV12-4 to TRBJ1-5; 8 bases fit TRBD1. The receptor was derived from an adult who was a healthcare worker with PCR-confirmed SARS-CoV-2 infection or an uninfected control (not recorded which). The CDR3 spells CASRGTGYQPQHF. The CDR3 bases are TGTGCCAGCAGGGGGACAGGCTATCAGCCCCAGCATTTT.